This is a list of T cell receptor beta chains from one sample in a study of T-cell reconstitution after alpha-beta-depleted transplantation in children. Using its own MiXCR run on the PCR reads, TCRdb lists one record per CDR3 protein. Seen here are about 640,000 distinct CDR3 sequences, approximately 15% observed once, and the top ten hold 1.1%. The input for sequencing was PBMCs from the stem cell graft donor, taken from the stem cell graft. These receptors were obtained from a human donor who donated a stem cell graft to a child with acute myeloid leukemia. CDR3s leave out the opening cysteine and the closing phenylalanine or tryptophan.

CDR3aa | j_gene | v_gene
SAPAQGPTYTYEQY | TRBJ2-7 | TRBV20-1
SARRGGATPNTEAF | TRBJ1-1 | TRBV20-1
SVGGQGQTYEQY | TRBJ2-7 | TRBV29-1
ASSLNGALHGETQY | TRBJ2-5 | TRBV5-1
ASSLAMKTQY | TRBJ2-5 | TRBV7-2
ASSVGGARFTDTQY | TRBJ2-3 | TRBV9
ASSFSGGADEQF | TRBJ2-1 | TRBV5-1
SARAFLGTSGPQETQY | TRBJ2-5 | TRBV20-1
SATGQGLRYTGELF | TRBJ2-2 | TRBV20-1
ASSARNSYNSPLH | TRBJ1-6 | TRBV11-2
SAKELAGAYYEQY | TRBJ2-7 | TRBV20-1
SAPIGGGDSFDTEAF | TRBJ1-1 | TRBV20-1
ASSYDRRDTGELF | TRBJ2-2 | TRBV4-1
AIGLGDNEQF | TRBJ2-1 | TRBV10-3
ASSWDLTGEKLF | TRBJ1-4 | TRBV7-2
ASSPSQSGPSPLH | TRBJ1-6 | TRBV5-1
ASSDRGRAETQY | TRBJ2-5 | TRBV7-2
SARRTTYSNQPQH | TRBJ1-5 | TRBV20-1
ASSPGLGPGNEKLF | TRBJ1-4 | TRBV7-2
ASTSDFQPGELF | TRBJ2-2 | TRBV6-1
ATSDYVGAVNTDTQY | TRBJ2-3 | TRBV24-1
ASTPGGQGNTQY | TRBJ2-3 | TRBV12-3/TRBV12-4
ASSPSGQITYGYT | TRBJ1-2 | TRBV7-9
SAAIFPRDRESDEQF | TRBJ2-1 | TRBV20-1
ASSSRDSPFSSYNSPLH | TRBJ1-6 | TRBV11-2
ASSRGIYGYT | TRBJ1-2 | TRBV7-9
SVEDQGDSYEQY | TRBJ2-7 | TRBV29-1
ASSYNKETQY | TRBJ2-5 | TRBV6-2/TRBV6-3
ASSLEGPMNYGYT | TRBJ1-2 | TRBV5-1
ASSREGTSGGMDEQY | TRBJ2-7 | TRBV7-8
ASSYSGTDGYEQY | TRBJ2-7 | TRBV6-5